This T cell receptor (beta chain) was retrieved from a study of T cells in Graves' hyperthyroidism and ophthalmopathy. Criteria for exclusion of patients were uncontrolled infection, other autoimmune disease, pregnancy or lactation. The CDR3 runs to 15 residues. Per the germline V gene, CDR1 is SGHTA and CDR2 is FQGNSA. Amplification of TCR beta CDR3 regions was performed using RNA transcripts as template. A set of HTBI primers served as the primers for a first-round RT-PCR of the TCR CDR3. TCRdb redid the calling of the multiplex PCR reads with MiXCR, one entry per CDR3 protein. The profile covers about 640,000 distinct CDR3 sequences, with just under 45% appearing a single time and less than 9.5% taken by the ten largest. General study findings and limits: Most clonotypes that expanded in the thyroid above 0.001 also showed up in blood. Model output signaled ophthalmopathy a median approximately six months ahead of onset. A model of 13 V-J pairs discriminated ophthalmopathy from stable hyperthyroidism.

To note about this clonotype: The antigen is not known. The junction shows a germline mismatch at one end, possibly a read error.

The clonotype comes from an adult man with Graves' disease, either hyperthyroidism or ophthalmopathy (not recorded which). Sequencing was done on a sample of peripheral blood or thyroid tissue (not recorded which). The chain is built from TRBV7-2 and TRBJ2-5; D may be TRBD2 (5 bases). In DNA form, the CDR3 reads TGTGCCGGCAGCTTGCGATTGTTGAGGGAAGAGACCCAGTACTTC. This codes for CAGSLRLLREETQYF.